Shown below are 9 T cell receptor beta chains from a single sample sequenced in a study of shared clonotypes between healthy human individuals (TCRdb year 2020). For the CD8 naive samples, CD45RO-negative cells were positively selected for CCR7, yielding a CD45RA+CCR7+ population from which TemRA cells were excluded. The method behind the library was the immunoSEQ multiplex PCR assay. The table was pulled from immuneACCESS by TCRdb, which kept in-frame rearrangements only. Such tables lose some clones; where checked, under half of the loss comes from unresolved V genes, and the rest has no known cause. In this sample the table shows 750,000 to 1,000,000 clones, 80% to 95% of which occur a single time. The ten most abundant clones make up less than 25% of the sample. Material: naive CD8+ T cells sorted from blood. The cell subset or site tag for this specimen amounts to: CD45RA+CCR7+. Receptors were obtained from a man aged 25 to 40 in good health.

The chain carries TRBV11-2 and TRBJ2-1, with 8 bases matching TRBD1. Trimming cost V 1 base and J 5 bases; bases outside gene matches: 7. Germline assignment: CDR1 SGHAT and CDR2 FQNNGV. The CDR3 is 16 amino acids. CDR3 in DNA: TGTGCCAGCAGCTTAGGGGAGACAGGGGCTGACAATGAGCAGTTCTTC. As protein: CASSLGETGADNEQFF. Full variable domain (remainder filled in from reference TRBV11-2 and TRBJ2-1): EAGVAQSPRYKIIEKRQSVAFWCNPISGHATLYWYQQILGQGPKLLIQFQNNGVVDDSQLPKDRFSAERLKGVDSTLKIQPAKLEDSAVYLCASSLGETGADNEQFFGPGTRLTVL.

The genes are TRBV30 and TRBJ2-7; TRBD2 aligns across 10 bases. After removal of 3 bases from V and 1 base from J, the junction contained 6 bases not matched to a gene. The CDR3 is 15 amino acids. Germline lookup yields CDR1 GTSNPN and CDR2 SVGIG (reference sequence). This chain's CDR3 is CAWRELAGLSYEQYF. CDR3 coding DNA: TGTGCCTGGAGGGAACTAGCGGGATTGTCCTACGAGCAGTACTTC. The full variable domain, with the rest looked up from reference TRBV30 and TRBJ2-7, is SQTIHQWPATLVQPVGSPLSLECTVEGTSNPNLYWYRQAAGRGLQLLFYSVGIGQISSEVPQNLSASRPQDRQFILSSKKLLLSDSGFYLCAWRELAGLSYEQYFGPGTRLTVT.

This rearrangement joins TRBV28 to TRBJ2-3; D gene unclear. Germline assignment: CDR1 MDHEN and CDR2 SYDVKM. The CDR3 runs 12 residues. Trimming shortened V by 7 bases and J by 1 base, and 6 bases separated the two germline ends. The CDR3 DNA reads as TGTGCCAGCACCCCGGGCACAGATACGCAGTATTTT. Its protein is CASTPGTDTQYF.

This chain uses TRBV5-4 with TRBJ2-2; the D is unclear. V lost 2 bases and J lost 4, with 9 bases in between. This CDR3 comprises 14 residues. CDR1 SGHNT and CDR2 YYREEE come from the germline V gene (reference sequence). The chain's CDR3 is CASSFGPGTGELFF. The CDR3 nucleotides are TGTGCCAGCAGCTTCGGACCCGGCACCGGGGAGCTGTTTTTT.

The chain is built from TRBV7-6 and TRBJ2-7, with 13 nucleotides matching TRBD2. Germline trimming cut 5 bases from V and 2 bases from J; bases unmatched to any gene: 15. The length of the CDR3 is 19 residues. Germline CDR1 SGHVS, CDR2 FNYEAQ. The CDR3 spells CASSLQPRTSGGVTYEQYF. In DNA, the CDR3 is TGTGCCAGCAGCCTACAACCCCGGACTAGCGGGGGTGTCACCTACGAGCAGTACTTC.

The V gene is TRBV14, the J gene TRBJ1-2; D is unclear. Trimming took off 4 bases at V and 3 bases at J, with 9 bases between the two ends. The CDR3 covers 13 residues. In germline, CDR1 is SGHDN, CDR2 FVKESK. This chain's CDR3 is CASSLSHYYGYTF. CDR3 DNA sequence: TGTGCCAGCAGCCTTAGCCACTACTATGGCTACACCTTC.

Written as DNA, the CDR3 is TGCGCCAGCAGCGGGACAGGGTTGGACACCGGGGAGCTGTTTTTT. Protein product: CASSGTGLDTGELFF. The V and J genes are TRBV5-1 and TRBJ2-2; 9 bases map to TRBD1. V shed 4 bases and J 3 bases; nucleotides not matched to a gene: 4. This CDR3 contains 15 residues. Germline lookup yields CDR1 SGHRS and CDR2 YFSETQ.

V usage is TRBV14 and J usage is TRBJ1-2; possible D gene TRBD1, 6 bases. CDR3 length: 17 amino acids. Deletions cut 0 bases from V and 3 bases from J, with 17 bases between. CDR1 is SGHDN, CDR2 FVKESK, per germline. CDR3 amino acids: CASSQDITRGYDYGYTF. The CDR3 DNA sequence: TGTGCCAGCAGCCAAGACATAACCAGGGGATACGACTATGGCTACACCTTC.

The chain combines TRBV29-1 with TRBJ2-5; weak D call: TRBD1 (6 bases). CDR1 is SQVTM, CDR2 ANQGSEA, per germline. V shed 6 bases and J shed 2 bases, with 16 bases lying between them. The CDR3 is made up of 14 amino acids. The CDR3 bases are TGCAGCGTCGCTGCCTGGGGGCCGCAAGAGACCCAGTACTTC. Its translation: CSVAAWGPQETQYF.